Below are 21 T cell receptor beta chains sequenced from a single sample in a study of T cell responses to AZD1222 COVID-19 vaccine. Profiled with immunoSEQ multiplex PCR; TCRdb holds only in-frame clones, not every one. The sample shows some 140,000 clones, roughly nine tenths of them seen only once. The specimen was peripheral blood, collected on day 0 of AZD1222 vaccination. The receptors shown here come from an adult in good health.

This rearrangement joins TRBV7-2 to TRBJ1-2, with D perhaps TRBD1 (6 bases). With 5 bases removed from V and 2 bases from J, the gap between germline ends came to 18 bases. Germline V gene data show CDR1 as SGHTA and CDR2 as FQGNSA. The CDR3 consists of 16 residues. The CDR3 here is CASSAGQFTINYGYTF. In DNA form, the CDR3 reads TGTGCCAGCAGCGCCGGACAGTTCACTATCAACTATGGCTACACCTTC.

This clone has only a few counts. The chain uses TRBV7-6 and TRBJ1-1, with 7 positions matching TRBD1. V shed 4 bases, J shed 7 bases, and the junction held 9 bases outside the gene matches. The CDR3 loop spans 14 amino acids. Germline CDR1 is SGHVS and CDR2 is FNYEAQ. The CDR3 nucleotides read TGTGCCAGCAGCTCTAGGGCCGGGACAGATGAAGCTTTCTTT. This sequence encodes CASSSRAGTDEAFF. The variable domain in full, with the rest retrieved from reference TRBV7-6 and TRBJ1-1, is GAGVSQSPRYKVTKRGQDVALRCDPISGHVSLYWYRQALGQGPEFLTYFNYEAQQDKSGLPNDRFSAERPEGSISTLTIQRTEQRDSAMYRCASSSRAGTDEAFFGQGTRLTVV.

The V and J genes are TRBV4-1 and TRBJ1-2; perhaps TRBD1 as D (6 bases). This CDR3 comprises 15 residues. Germline assignment: CDR1 MGHRA and CDR2 YSYEKL. The V end was cut by 0 bases, the J end by 5 bases, with 13 bases between. CDR3 residues: CASSQEGQLSYGYTF. As DNA, the CDR3 is TGCGCCAGCAGCCAAGAAGGACAGTTGAGTTATGGCTACACCTTC.

The rearrangement uses TRBV24-1 and TRBJ2-1, with 7 bases identical to TRBD2. The J segment lost 10 bases and the V segment lost 2 bases, leaving 1 base of the junction unmatched. The CDR3 spans 12 residues. Germline-derived CDR1 and CDR2 are KGHDR and SFDVKD. CDR3 sequence (DNA): TGTGCCACCAGTGATTGGGGAGGGGAGCAGTTCTTC. Protein product: CATSDWGGEQFF.

A single count supports this clone. The V gene is TRBV19, the J gene TRBJ1-5, with a possible D match to TRBD1 (5 bases). The V gene lost 3 bases and the J gene lost 5 bases, with 14 bases spanning the gap. The germline CDR1 and CDR2 sequences are LNHDA and SQIVND (reference sequence). The CDR3 is made up of 15 amino acids. The CDR3 DNA follows: TGTGCCAGTAGTATTGGGACCAACGCCTATCAGCCCCAGCATTTT. Translating it yields CASSIGTNAYQPQHF.

V and J are TRBV6-4 and TRBJ2-5, with 7 bases matching TRBD2. Germline-derived CDR1 and CDR2 are MRHNA and SNTAGT. The CDR3 spans 15 residues. Trimming cost V 4 bases and J 1 base; bases outside gene matches: 6. The CDR3 loop reads CASSVAAGSQETQYF. The CDR3 DNA is TGTGCCAGCAGTGTAGCAGCGGGGTCCCAAGAGACCCAGTACTTC.

V and J are TRBV5-1 and TRBJ1-1; tentatively, D is TRBD1 (5 bases). Trimming removed 5 bases at V and 0 bases at J, with 17 bases between. This CDR3 has 16 residues. Germline CDR1 SGHRS, CDR2 YFSETQ. CDR3 in amino acids: CASSRGPQGMNTEAFF. CDR3 nucleotide sequence: TGCGCCAGCAGTCGAGGCCCCCAGGGCATGAACACTGAAGCTTTCTTT.

V is TRBV27 and J is TRBJ1-4; tentative D call: TRBD1 (5 bases). V lost 6 bases and J 2 bases, leaving 19 bases between the germline ends. The CDR3 length is 17 residues. Germline CDR1 and CDR2: MNHEY and SMNVEV (reference sequence). The CDR3 protein is CASSSRVGGSTNEKLFF. The CDR3 DNA is TGTGCCAGCAGCTCGCGAGTGGGGGGGTCTACTAATGAAAAACTGTTTTTT.

This chain connects TRBV7-3 to TRBJ2-7, with 8 positions matching TRBD2. This CDR3 contains 15 residues. CDR1 and CDR2 from the germline V gene are SGHTA and FQGTGA. V trimming: 4 bases; J trimming: 2 bases; junction bases outside the gene matches: 7. The DNA of the CDR3 is TGTGCCAGCAGCTCACCGGGAGGGGGAGCCTACGAGCAGTACTTC. Its protein product is CASSSPGGGAYEQYF.

As regards this clone: The junction differs from germline at one of its ends, possibly a read error. The CDR3 DNA is TGTGCTAGCAGCCGGACTAGCGGTTACCAAGAGACCCAGTACTTC. Translated: CASSRTSGYQETQYF. The rearrangement joins TRBV7-7 to TRBJ2-5; 10 bases align to TRBD2. This CDR3 contains 15 residues. Germline values: CDR1 SSHAT, CDR2 FNYEAQ (reference sequence).

V and J are TRBV6-2 or TRBV6-3 and TRBJ2-7; D ambiguous. The CDR3 spans 15 residues. V shed 2 bases and J shed 3 bases, with 14 bases lying between them. Germline CDR1 reads MNHEY; CDR2 reads SVGEGT. CDR3 DNA: TGTGCCAGCAGTTACGGAGAGCTCCCCCTCTACGAGCAGTACTTC. Its protein product is CASSYGELPLYEQYF.

The rearrangement links TRBV11-1 to TRBJ2-7, with 7 positions matching TRBD1. The CDR3 is 15 residues long. Germline V gene data show CDR1 as SGHAT and CDR2 as FQDESV (reference sequence). Germline trimming cut 1 base from V and 3 bases from J; bases unmatched to any gene: 6. The CDR3 spells CASSLGRTGVYEQYF. DNA for the CDR3: TGTGCCAGCAGCTTAGGTAGGACAGGCGTCTACGAGCAGTACTTC. Using reference TRBV11-1 and TRBJ2-7 for the parts outside the CDR3, the full variable domain is EAEVAQSPRYKITEKSQAVAFWCDPISGHATLYWYRQILGQGPELLVQFQDESVVDDSQLPKDRFSAERLKGVDSTLKIQPAELGDSAMYLCASSLGRTGVYEQYFGPGTRLTVT.

This clone was observed a single time. This sequence joins TRBV21-1 and TRBJ2-7. TRBV21-1 represents a pseudogene. This CDR3 contains 15 residues. The chain's CDR3 is CASSKDLYFSYEQYF. For the CDR3, the DNA is TGTGCCAGCAGCAAGGACCTTTATTTCTCCTACGAGCAGTACTTC.

This clone came up a few times. The V and J genes are TRBV6-5 and TRBJ1-1; D not resolved. Germline assignment: CDR1 MNHEY and CDR2 SVGAGI. Trimming pared 6 bases from V and 0 bases from J, leaving 14 bases between. CDR3 length: 15 residues. The CDR3 protein is CASSQIGFLNTEAFF. The CDR3, as DNA: TGTGCCAGCAGCCAGATTGGCTTCTTGAACACTGAAGCTTTCTTT.

This rearrangement joins TRBV16 to TRBJ1-4; the D is unclear. The CDR3 contains 14 residues. Per the germline V gene, CDR1 is KGHSY and CDR2 is FQNENV. V lost 1 base and J lost 8, with 11 bases in between. CDR3 nucleotide sequence: TGTGCCAGCAGCCAATATACTGGGCTAGAAAAACTGTTTTTT. The encoded protein is CASSQYTGLEKLFF.

The chain combines TRBV27 with TRBJ2-7, with D perhaps TRBD2 (7 bases). V lost 3 bases to trimming and J lost 6 bases, with 15 bases between them. The CDR3 has 14 residues. Germline loops: CDR1 MNHEY, CDR2 SMNVEV (reference sequence). The CDR3 coding sequence is TGTGCCAGCAGTTTCAGTGCGGGGGCCATCGAGCAGTACTTC. Translation gives CASSFSAGAIEQYF.

The genes are TRBV2 and TRBJ1-1; D is unclear. Germline CDR1 is SNHLY and CDR2 is FYNNEI. The ends were cut back, 4 bases at V and 8 bases at J, with 2 bases in the middle. This CDR3 comprises 9 residues. CDR3 amino acids: CASSGEAFF. The CDR3 DNA sequence: TGTGCCAGCAGTGGAGAAGCTTTCTTT.

The chain is built from TRBV19 and TRBJ1-2, with D possibly TRBD1 on 5 matching bases. The ends were cut back, 5 bases at V and 5 bases at J, with 12 bases in the middle. CDR3 length equals 13 residues. CDR1 is LNHDA, CDR2 SQIVND, per germline (reference sequence). The CDR3 DNA sequence: TGTGCCAGTAGTGGGGCAGTTTTATATGGCTACACCTTC. Protein: CASSGAVLYGYTF. Supplemented by reference TRBV19 and TRBJ1-2, the full variable domain reads DGGITQSPKYLFRKEGQNVTLSCEQNLNHDAMYWYRQDPGQGLRLIYYSQIVNDFQKGDIAEGYSVSREKKESFPLTVTSAQKNPTAFYLCASSGAVLYGYTFGSGTRLTVV.

The V gene is TRBV6-5, the J gene TRBJ1-6, with TRBD1 identical over 7 bases. The CDR3 runs to 15 residues. The germline CDR1 and CDR2 sequences are MNHEY and SVGAGI. After removal of 6 bases from V and 7 bases from J, the junction contained 9 bases not matched to a gene. The CDR3 loop is CASRPTRDRNSPLHF. As DNA, the CDR3 is TGTGCCAGCAGGCCGACTCGGGACAGAAATTCACCCCTCCACTTT.

This sequence joins TRBV5-1 and TRBJ2-2; D not certain. Per germline, CDR1 SGHRS and CDR2 YFSETQ. The CDR3 has 15 residues. The ends were cut back, 3 bases at V and 5 bases at J, with 14 bases in the middle. The CDR3 loop is CASSSTHEATGELFF. CDR3 nucleotide sequence: TGCGCCAGCAGCTCGACCCACGAGGCGACCGGGGAGCTGTTTTTT.

The chain links TRBV30 to TRBJ2-3; 7 positions agree with TRBD2. Germline V gene sequence: CDR1 GTSNPN, CDR2 SVGIG (reference sequence). J was trimmed by 2 bases and V by 4 bases; bases with no gene match: 6. The CDR3 runs to 14 residues. The CDR3 DNA reads TGTGCCTGGAATCCGGGACTAACCACAGATACGCAGTATTTT. Translated: CAWNPGLTTDTQYF.